Below are 32 T cell receptor beta chains sequenced from a single sample in a study of early T cells in non-severe SARS-CoV-2 infection. A single record per CDR3 protein comes from TCRdb applying MiXCR to the 5' RACE reads. The profile covers 55,000 to 85,000 distinct CDR3 sequences, with more than 8% appearing a single time and less than 20% taken by the ten largest. The source was whole blood, collected at baseline. These receptors were obtained from an adult who was a healthcare worker with PCR-confirmed SARS-CoV-2 infection or an uninfected control (not recorded which).

This clonotype has just a few counts. The J gene is TRBJ1-2, the V gene TRBV20-1; 7 positions match TRBD1. The CDR3 is 12 residues long. Per the germline V gene, CDR1 is DFQATT and CDR2 is SNEGSKA (reference sequence). V was clipped by 5 bases and J by 4 bases; unmatched bases: 4. The CDR3 here is CSAGTEGYGYTF. The CDR3 nucleotides are TGCAGTGCTGGGACAGAGGGCTATGGCTACACCTTC.

This chain joins TRBV7-6 and TRBJ2-5, with 8 bases identical to TRBD2. CDR1 is SGHVS, CDR2 FNYEAQ, per germline. Trimming took 1 base from V and 2 from J; bases not matched to a gene: 6. This CDR3 is built from 16 residues. The CDR3 reads CASSLVGAGEQETQYF. As DNA, the CDR3 is TGTGCCAGCAGCTTAGTGGGAGCGGGGGAGCAAGAGACCCAGTACTTC.

This clonotype was observed a few times. This sequence joins TRBV28 and TRBJ2-7; D gene unclear. Between the trimmed V and J ends, which lost 6 bases and 0 bases, there was a span of 15 bases. Germline assignment: CDR1 MDHEN and CDR2 SYDVKM. This CDR3 contains 15 residues. CDR3 in amino acids: CASSPTRWSSYEQYF. As DNA, the CDR3 is TGTGCCAGCAGCCCCACGAGGTGGAGCTCCTACGAGCAGTACTTC. Supplemented by reference TRBV28 and TRBJ2-7, the full variable domain reads DVKVTQSSRYLVKRTGEKVFLECVQDMDHENMFWYRQDPGLGLRLIYFSYDVKMKEKGDIPEGYSVSREKKERFSLILESASTNQTSMYLCASSPTRWSSYEQYFGPGTRLTVT.

The J gene is TRBJ1-1, the V gene TRBV29-1; the match to TRBD1 covers 7 bases. This CDR3 region has 13 residues. The germline CDR1 and CDR2 sequences are SQVTM and ANQGSEA. V shed 6 bases, J shed 0 bases, and the junction held 4 bases outside the gene matches. The DNA of the CDR3 is TGCAGCGTCGGACAGGATTTGAACACTGAAGCTTTCTTT. Its protein product is CSVGQDLNTEAFF.

The chain carries TRBV7-2 and TRBJ2-3, with 8 bases fitting TRBD1. CDR3 length: 13 residues. Germline-derived CDR1 and CDR2 are SGHTA and FQGNSA. V dropped 3 bases and J dropped 5; count of bases not matched to a gene: 1. The CDR3 loop is CASSFTGGDTQYF. The CDR3 DNA reads TGTGCCAGCAGCTTCACAGGGGGAGATACGCAGTATTTT.

V is TRBV25-1 and J is TRBJ2-5; 7 bases match TRBD2. CDR1 and CDR2 (germline): MGHDK, SYGVNS. Germline trimming cut 4 bases from V and 4 bases from J; bases unmatched to any gene: 9. CDR3 size: 15 residues. The CDR3 region is CASSGGSHRRETQYF. CDR3 coding DNA: TGTGCCAGCAGTGGCGGGAGTCACCGAAGAGAGACCCAGTACTTC. The full variable domain, its missing parts supplied by reference TRBV25-1 and TRBJ2-5, is EADIYQTPRYLVIGTGKKITLECSQTMGHDKMYWYQQDPGMELHLIHYSYGVNSTEKGDLSSESTVSRIRTEHFPLTLESARPSHTSQYLCASSGGSHRRETQYFGPGTRLLVL.

In nucleotides, the CDR3 is TGTGCCTGGAGTCGGGTACTTGAAGCTTTCTTT. This encodes CAWSRVLEAFF. The V gene is TRBV30, the J gene TRBJ1-1; D is uncertain. Looked up from germline, CDR1 is GTSNPN and CDR2 is SVGIG (reference sequence). Trimming took off 2 bases at V and 7 bases at J, with 8 bases between the two ends. The CDR3 spans 11 residues.

This sequence joins TRBV2 and TRBJ2-1, with 15 nucleotides matching TRBD2. The germline V gene encodes CDR1 SNHLY and CDR2 FYNNEI. V shed 6 bases, J shed 8 bases, and the junction held 5 bases outside the gene matches. CDR3 length: 15 residues. The CDR3 loop reads CASRPGLAGGHEQFF. DNA of the CDR3: TGTGCCAGCAGACCGGGACTAGCGGGAGGTCATGAGCAGTTCTTC.

This clonotype was counted only a few times. The chain is built from TRBV2 and TRBJ1-5, with D hard to call. The germline CDR1 and CDR2 sequences are SNHLY and FYNNEI. The V and J ends lost 6 bases and 2 bases respectively, with 5 bases between them. The CDR3 consists of 12 residues. CDR3 nucleotide sequence: TGTGCCAGCAGATTCGGCAATCAGCCCCAGCATTTT. Translated, it gives CASRFGNQPQHF.

This clonotype was counted ten times or more. The gene calls are TRBV5-1 and TRBJ1-1; 7 bases map to TRBD1. Trimming removed 4 bases from V and 2 bases from J; junction bases left unmatched: 14. The CDR3 is 17 amino acids. Germline V gene lookup returns CDR1 SGHRS and CDR2 YFSETQ. This CDR3 is CASSLGDSVGLNTEAFF. The CDR3 DNA is TGCGCCAGCAGCCTTGGGGACAGTGTTGGATTAAACACTGAAGCTTTCTTT.

This clonotype was counted many times. Written as DNA, the CDR3 is TGCGCCAGCAGCCCGGACAGAACGAACACCGGGGAGCTGTTTTTT. As protein: CASSPDRTNTGELFF. The chain has TRBV5-1 and TRBJ2-2, with a tentative D call TRBD1 (6 bases). Germline CDR1 reads SGHRS; CDR2 reads YFSETQ. V was cut by 4 bases and J by 0 bases, with 10 bases left in between. This CDR3 has 15 amino acids.

The chain couples TRBV29-1 to TRBJ2-2, with D perhaps matching TRBD2 (5 bases). CDR1 and CDR2 from the germline V gene are SQVTM and ANQGSEA. Trimming cost V 6 bases and J 4 bases, with 15 bases left between them. The CDR3 extends over 14 amino acids. CDR3 DNA: TGCAGCGTCTATACTACTAGTTTCACCGGGGAGCTGTTTTTT. It encodes CSVYTTSFTGELFF.

In this sample, this clonotype turned up a few times. V gene TRBV29-1 combines with J gene TRBJ1-1; weak D call: TRBD1 (5 bases). CDR1 is SQVTM, CDR2 ANQGSEA, per germline. V was cut by 2 bases and J by 1 base, with 8 bases left in between. This CDR3 has 13 amino acids. In DNA form, the CDR3 reads TGCAGCGTTGAAAAGACAGAGAACACTGAAGCTTTCTTT. Its protein is CSVEKTENTEAFF.

This clonotype was observed at least ten times. V usage is TRBV7-2 and J usage is TRBJ1-4, with D possibly matching TRBD1 (6 bases). The CDR3 is 17 amino acids. Per the germline V gene, CDR1 is SGHTA and CDR2 is FQGNSA. Trimming took off 0 bases at V and 1 base at J, with 12 bases between the two ends. CDR3 region: CASSLAGGAVTNEKLFF. In DNA, the CDR3 is TGTGCCAGCAGCTTAGCCGGGGGCGCGGTAACTAATGAAAAACTGTTTTTT.

The table lists this clonotype with many counts. The chain uses TRBV7-9 and TRBJ1-3; the match to TRBD1 covers 9 bases. Germline CDR1 and CDR2: SEHNR and FQNEAQ (reference sequence). The CDR3 runs to 16 residues. V shed 5 bases, J shed 4 bases, and the junction held 9 bases outside the gene matches. CDR3 DNA: TGTGCCAGCAGCCTACAGGGGGCTCTCGCCGGAAACACCATATATTTT. It translates to CASSLQGALAGNTIYF.

J is TRBJ2-1 and V is TRBV10-3, with unresolved D. V dropped 0 bases and J dropped 0 bases, with 18 bases sitting between them. CDR1 and CDR2 from the germline V gene are ENHRY and SYGVKD. The CDR3 loop spans 19 amino acids. DNA for the CDR3: TGTGCCATCAGTGAGTCGATGGAGCGAGAGCGCCGCTCCTACAATGAGCAGTTCTTC. Translation: CAISESMERERRSYNEQFF.

This clonotype has a single count. The missing conserved phenylalanine or tryptophan at the end of this CDR3 makes a read error likely. The V gene is TRBV6-2 or TRBV6-3, the J gene TRBJ1-1, with D hard to call. The CDR3 is 13 residues long. The germline V gene encodes CDR1 MNHEY and CDR2 SVGEGT. V lost 7 bases, J lost 3 bases, and 12 bases lay in between. The CDR3 DNA follows: TGTGCCAGCACCACTGAGGGATACACTGAAGCTTTCTAT. It translates to CASTTEGYTEAFY.

V gene TRBV2 combines with J gene TRBJ1-5; D remains unclear. V dropped 4 bases and J dropped 9 bases, with 13 bases sitting between them. The length of the CDR3 is 13 residues. Germline V gene data show CDR1 as SNHLY and CDR2 as FYNNEI. In DNA, the CDR3 is TGTGCCAGCAGTGTGGCCCTCGCCCGGCCCCAGCATTTT. Amino acids: CASSVALARPQHF.

In this sample, this clonotype turned up a few times. The chain recombines TRBV12-5 with TRBJ1-2; D gene unclear. V gave up 4 bases and J gave up 5 bases, with 14 bases separating them. In germline, CDR1 is LGHNT, CDR2 FRNRAP. This CDR3 contains 14 residues. The CDR3 DNA follows: TGTGCTAGTGGTTCCGGCTCAGCAGGATATGGCTACACCTTC. Residues: CASGSGSAGYGYTF.

There are many counts of this clonotype. The chain couples TRBV28 to TRBJ1-6; 8 nucleotides agree with TRBD1. The germline CDR1 and CDR2 sequences are MDHEN and SYDVKM. This CDR3 contains 14 residues. Trimming at V came to 5 bases and at J to 11 bases, leaving 8 bases not matched to a gene. The CDR3 region is CASSPGQGRAPLHF. The CDR3 region has the DNA TGTGCCAGCAGTCCCGGACAGGGCCGGGCACCCCTCCACTTT.

The rearrangement joins TRBV4-1 to TRBJ2-7; D unresolved. V lost 1 base and J 0 bases, leaving 10 bases between the germline ends. The CDR3 is made up of 15 amino acids. Germline V gives CDR1 MGHRA, CDR2 YSYEKL. CDR3 region: CASSQVSISSYEQYF. In DNA form, the CDR3 reads TGCGCCAGCAGCCAAGTCAGTATCAGCTCCTACGAGCAGTACTTC.

This clonotype was seen ten or more times. V gene TRBV2 combines with J gene TRBJ2-7; the D gene is possibly TRBD2 (7 bases). This CDR3 comprises 14 residues. V shed 2 bases and J shed 4 bases, with 12 bases lying between them. Looked up from germline, CDR1 is SNHLY and CDR2 is FYNNEI. The CDR3: CASSEIAGAYEQYF. CDR3 nucleotides: TGTGCCAGCAGTGAAATCGCGGGGGCGTACGAGCAGTACTTC.

V usage is TRBV18 and J usage is TRBJ2-1; maybe TRBD1 (5 bases). The CDR3 consists of 16 residues. The V gene lost 3 bases and the J gene lost 3 bases, with 15 bases spanning the gap. Germline CDR1 and CDR2: KGHSH and LQKENI. CDR3 nucleotides: TGTGCCAGCTCACCGGAAGGGGCCCTTATCTACAATGAGCAGTTCTTC. Amino acid sequence: CASSPEGALIYNEQFF.

The chain carries TRBV7-8 and TRBJ2-1, with D possibly being TRBD2 (5 bases). V lost 5 bases and J lost 6, with 20 bases in between. The CDR3 is 16 amino acids. Germline V lookup: CDR1 SGHVS, CDR2 FQNEAQ. The CDR3 nucleotides are TGTGCCAGCAGCCCTAATGAGGCGGGCTCGGTCAATGAGCAGTTCTTC. It specifies CASSPNEAGSVNEQFF.

A few counts support this clonotype. The rearrangement links TRBV12-3 or TRBV12-4 to TRBJ2-7; D may be TRBD1 (7 bases). V was pared by 8 bases and J by 5 bases, with 16 bases between. CDR3 size: 13 residues. The CDR3 region is CASRRGREDEQYF. The CDR3 nucleotides are TGTGCCAGCCGGAGGGGGCGAGAGGACGAGCAGTACTTC.

In this sample, this clonotype turned up a few times. The chain links TRBV28 to TRBJ2-7; 8 bases agree with TRBD2. The CDR3 contains 14 residues. V was pared by 6 bases and J by 3 bases, with 7 bases of the junction left unmatched. The germline V gene has CDR1 MDHEN and CDR2 SYDVKM. The CDR3, as DNA: TGTGCCAGCAGGACGGGGGGGAGACTCTACGAGCAGTACTTC. This sequence encodes CASRTGGRLYEQYF.

This clonotype came up a few times. This chain joins TRBV7-3 and TRBJ2-1; 7 positions agree with TRBD2. V dropped 5 bases and J dropped 6; count of bases not matched to a gene: 10. The germline gives CDR1 SGHTA, CDR2 FQGTGA. The CDR3 is 15 residues long. CDR3 nucleotides: TGTGCCAGCAGCCCCCAGGCTAGCGGACCCAATGAGCAGTTCTTC. It yields the protein CASSPQASGPNEQFF.

This clonotype was recorded many times. This chain joins TRBV2 and TRBJ2-4; TRBD1 is a possible D gene (6 bases). The germline V and J ends were trimmed by 2 bases and 7 bases, with 9 bases remaining between them. The CDR3 has 13 amino acids. Germline loops: CDR1 SNHLY, CDR2 FYNNEI. The CDR3 nucleotides are TGTGCCAGCAGTGAACAGGGGATGAACATTCAGTACTTC. Translation gives CASSEQGMNIQYF.

This clonotype was detected many times. The CDR3 nucleotides are TGTGCCAGCAGTCCCGGGACGAGTTATGGCTACACCTTC. Protein: CASSPGTSYGYTF. This chain links TRBV12-3 or TRBV12-4 with TRBJ1-2, with D perhaps matching TRBD1 (5 bases). V was cut by 5 bases and J by 5 bases, with 12 bases left in between. This CDR3 has 13 amino acids.

There are a few counts of this clonotype. The CDR3 coding sequence is TGTGCCAGCAGTCGCACTAGCGGGAGTAAGAATGAGCAGTTCTTC. It codes for CASSRTSGSKNEQFF. This chain joins TRBV28 and TRBJ2-1, with 11 bases lining up with TRBD2. CDR3 size: 15 residues. Germline V gene sequence: CDR1 MDHEN, CDR2 SYDVKM. Germline trimming cut 5 bases from V and 7 bases from J; bases unmatched to any gene: 7.

The chain employs TRBV7-2 and TRBJ1-4; D not resolved. From germline, CDR1 is SGHTA and CDR2 FQGNSA. The CDR3 is made up of 16 amino acids. V was cut by 0 bases and J by 7 bases, with 15 bases left in between. Here the CDR3 reads CASSLAPSGSGEKLFF. CDR3 coding DNA: TGTGCCAGCAGCTTAGCGCCGTCCGGGTCTGGTGAAAAACTGTTTTTT.

V is TRBV9 and J is TRBJ2-2; D gene unclear. The CDR3 extends over 13 amino acids. Trimming took off 1 base at V and 6 bases at J, with 7 bases between the two ends. Germline V CDR1 and CDR2: SGDLS, YYNGEE. The CDR3 DNA sequence: TGTGCCAGCAGCGTATGGCCTCCCGGGGAGCTGTTTTTT. Amino acid sequence: CASSVWPPGELFF.